This T cell receptor beta chain was obtained from a study of siplizumab effects on memory and regulatory T cells. Unmatched junction bases numbered 9, after V lost 1 base and J lost 5 bases. Germline V gives CDR1 KGHSH, CDR2 LQKENI. There are 18 residues in the CDR3. Sequenced by immunoSEQ multiplex PCR; TCRdb stores in-frame clones only, minus some. The repertoire holds roughly 100,000 clones, 80% to 95% seen once, with about 1.1% in the top ten. Regarding the study as a whole: The mean Treg-derived percentage of mappable alloreactive CD4+ clones was approximately 70% with siplizumab compared with about 28% in controls. Apparently key alloresponse contributors, naive T cells also seemed more diverse than memory cells.

As to this clone: What it binds is unknown.

The clonotype originates from a human donor in good health. The sequenced sample was CD4+ T cells sorted from blood. V and J are TRBV18 and TRBJ2-3, with 13 bases lining up with TRBD2. In DNA form, the CDR3 reads TGTGCCAGCTCACCACGGATCACTAGCGGGAGGGCCGGAGATACGCAGTATTTT. Residues: CASSPRITSGRAGDTQYF. Using reference TRBV18 and TRBJ2-3 for the parts outside the CDR3, the full variable domain is NAGVMQNPRHLVRRRGQEARLRCSPMKGHSHVYWYRQLPEEGLKFMVYLQKENIIDESGMPKERFSAEFPKEGPSILRIQQVVRGDSAAYFCASSPRITSGRAGDTQYFGPGTRLTVL.